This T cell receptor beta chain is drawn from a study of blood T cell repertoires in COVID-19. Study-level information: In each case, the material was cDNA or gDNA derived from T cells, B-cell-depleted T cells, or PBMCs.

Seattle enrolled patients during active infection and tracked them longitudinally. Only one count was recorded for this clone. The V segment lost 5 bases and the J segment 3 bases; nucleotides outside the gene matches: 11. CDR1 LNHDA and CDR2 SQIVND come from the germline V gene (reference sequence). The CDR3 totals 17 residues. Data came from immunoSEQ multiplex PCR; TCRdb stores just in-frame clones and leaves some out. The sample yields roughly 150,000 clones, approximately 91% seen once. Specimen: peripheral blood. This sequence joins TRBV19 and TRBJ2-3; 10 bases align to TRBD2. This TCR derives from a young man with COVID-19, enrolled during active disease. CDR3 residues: CASSLTSGTFLTDTQYF. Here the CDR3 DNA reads TGTGCCAGTAGTCTTACTAGCGGGACATTTCTTACAGATACGCAGTATTTT.